A single sample is the source of the 18 T cell receptor beta chains below, sequenced in a study of cytomegalovirus exposure and HLA in healthy donors. In the PCR, 60 Vbeta and 13 Jbeta primers were used. Only in-frame clones appear in the TCRdb table, and some are missing; sequencing was by immunoSEQ multiplex PCR. This repertoire shows about 130,000 clones, over 65% found once; its top ten account for about a tenth. Sequenced input: PBMCs. The origin of the receptors is a man aged 30-40 years in good health and CMV-seropositive.

Here the CDR3 DNA reads TGTGCCAGCAGCTTAGAGGTCGCCCCCGGGTCTGGCGAGCAGTACTTC. Its protein product is CASSLEVAPGSGEQYF. The chain recombines TRBV7-6 with TRBJ2-7, with D hard to call. CDR1 and CDR2 (germline): SGHVS, FNYEAQ. This CDR3 contains 16 residues. V was trimmed by 1 base and J by 6 bases, leaving 19 bases between them.

The V call is TRBV5-1, the J call TRBJ2-1; 8 nucleotides agree with TRBD1. V was pared by 2 bases and J by 2 bases, with 3 bases of the junction left unmatched. The CDR3 runs 15 residues. Germline V gene sequence: CDR1 SGHRS, CDR2 YFSETQ. CDR3: CASSFGQGPYNEQFF. Written as DNA, the CDR3 is TGCGCCAGCAGCTTTGGACAGGGCCCCTACAATGAGCAGTTCTTC.

In its sample, this clone was seen a few times. CDR3 sequence reads: CASSGNRGTNYGYTF. The DNA for the CDR3 is TGTGCCAGCAGTGGGAACAGGGGGACTAACTATGGCTACACCTTC. The genes are TRBV2 and TRBJ1-2; TRBD1 matches at 8 bases. This CDR3 contains 15 residues. With 4 bases clipped from V and 0 bases from J, the junction kept 4 bases outside the gene matches. Germline loops: CDR1 SNHLY, CDR2 FYNNEI.

The chain links TRBV29-1 to TRBJ2-7; D might be TRBD2 (5 bases). The CDR3 contains 12 residues. The germline V gene has CDR1 SQVTM and CDR2 ANQGSEA. V lost 4 bases, J lost 6 bases, and 13 bases lay in between. CDR3 sequence reads: CSVVDAAGEQYF. Here the CDR3 DNA reads TGCAGCGTTGTGGACGCCGCGGGCGAGCAGTACTTC.

The chain combines TRBV7-6 with TRBJ2-3, with TRBD2 identical over 7 bases. Germline V lookup: CDR1 SGHVS, CDR2 FNYEAQ. The CDR3 extends over 16 amino acids. V lost 0 bases, J lost 0 bases, and 3 bases stayed unmatched. The CDR3 DNA follows: TGTGCCAGCAGCTTAGCTAGCGGGTTTAGCACAGATACGCAGTATTTT. Amino acid sequence: CASSLASGFSTDTQYF.

V usage is TRBV6-5 and J usage is TRBJ2-7, with a tentative D call TRBD2 (6 bases). V lost 6 bases and J 3 bases, leaving 15 bases between the germline ends. Per germline, CDR1 MNHEY and CDR2 SVGAGI. The CDR3 length is 14 residues. CDR3 in DNA: TGTGCCAGCAGCCCCGGAGAGGGAGGCTACGAGCAGTACTTC. The encoded protein is CASSPGEGGYEQYF.

The chain carries TRBV10-3 and TRBJ2-3, with a possible D match to TRBD1 (5 bases). CDR1 and CDR2 from the germline V gene are ENHRY and SYGVKD. V lost 6 bases and J 6 bases, leaving 13 bases between the germline ends. The CDR3 sequence is 13 residues long. In DNA, the CDR3 is TGTGCCATCAGAGAACCAGCAGGGGATACGCAGTATTTT. Amino acid sequence: CAIREPAGDTQYF.

The V call is TRBV4-2, the J call TRBJ1-3; D remains ambiguous. CDR1 LGHNA and CDR2 YNFKEQ come from the germline V gene. CDR3 size: 17 residues. Trimming removed 0 bases from V and 0 bases from J, with 12 bases in between. CDR3 region: CASSQDHRPGSGNTIYF. In DNA form, the CDR3 reads TGTGCCAGCAGCCAAGACCATCGGCCAGGCTCTGGAAACACCATATATTTT.

The chain employs TRBV27 and TRBJ2-1; no firm D call. The CDR3 has 13 amino acids. Germline V gene data show CDR1 as MNHEY and CDR2 as SMNVEV (reference sequence). V was trimmed by 2 bases and J by 7 bases, leaving 9 bases between them. DNA for the CDR3: TGTGCCAGCAGTTTAGGAACTACAAATGAGCAGTTCTTC. Translating gives CASSLGTTNEQFF.

The rearrangement links TRBV6-5 to TRBJ2-3, with 8 bases matching TRBD2. The CDR3 loop spans 16 amino acids. The V segment lost 2 bases and the J segment 4 bases; nucleotides outside the gene matches: 8. The germline gives CDR1 MNHEY, CDR2 SVGAGI. Written as DNA, the CDR3 is TGTGCCAGCAGTTACGGGTCGGGGGGGGCTTCAGATACGCAGTATTTT. Its protein product is CASSYGSGGASDTQYF.

The chain uses TRBV30 and TRBJ2-1; 16 positions agree with TRBD2. The germline CDR1 and CDR2 sequences are GTSNPN and SVGIG (reference sequence). Trimming cost V 7 bases and J 13 bases; bases outside gene matches: 7. CDR3 length: 13 residues. CDR3 DNA: TGTGCCTCGGGACTAGCGGGAGGGCCATATCAGTTCTTC. Its translation is CASGLAGGPYQFF.

This rearrangement joins TRBV2 to TRBJ2-1; D is possibly TRBD1 (6 bases). The CDR3 is 17 residues long. The V end lost 1 base, the J end lost 0 bases, and 13 bases lay between the germline ends. Germline-derived CDR1 and CDR2 are SNHLY and FYNNEI. CDR3 in DNA: TGTGCCAGCAGTGAAGGGCCCGGACAGAGCTCCTACAATGAGCAGTTCTTC. This encodes CASSEGPGQSSYNEQFF.

This chain joins TRBV30 and TRBJ1-5; 8 nucleotides align to TRBD1. CDR3 size: 14 residues. CDR1 is GTSNPN, CDR2 SVGIG, per germline (reference sequence). V gave up 3 bases and J gave up 2 bases; unmatched junction bases: 3. The CDR3 loop is CAWRETGGNQPQHF. The CDR3 DNA follows: TGTGCCTGGAGAGAGACAGGGGGCAATCAGCCCCAGCATTTT.

This sequence joins TRBV11-2 and TRBJ2-5; 7 positions match TRBD2. The J segment lost 7 bases and the V segment lost 7 bases, leaving 12 bases of the junction unmatched. This CDR3 contains 14 residues. CDR1 and CDR2 from the germline V gene are SGHAT and FQNNGV. CDR3 region: CASIYSGGDPTQYF. CDR3 bases: TGTGCCAGCATTTATAGTGGGGGGGACCCGACCCAGTACTTC.

V usage is TRBV11-2 and J usage is TRBJ2-3, with 8 positions matching TRBD2. The CDR3 is 14 amino acids. With V trimmed by 4 bases and J by 5 bases, 5 bases remained unmatched. Per the germline V gene, CDR1 is SGHAT and CDR2 is FQNNGV. The CDR3: CASSSNREGDTQYF. The CDR3 DNA is TGTGCCAGCAGCTCAAACCGGGAGGGAGATACGCAGTATTTT. Full variable domain (outside the CDR3, taken from reference TRBV11-2 and TRBJ2-3): EAGVAQSPRYKIIEKRQSVAFWCNPISGHATLYWYQQILGQGPKLLIQFQNNGVVDDSQLPKDRFSAERLKGVDSTLKIQPAKLEDSAVYLCASSSNREGDTQYFGPGTRLTVL.

Regarding this clone: Compared with germline, one end of the junction differs, possibly owing to a read error. The CDR3 loop is CASSSQLDSTQYF. CDR3 in DNA: TGTGCTAGCAGCTCCCAGTTGGACTCAACCCAGTACTTC. The chain combines TRBV7-7 with TRBJ2-5; possible D gene TRBD2, 5 bases. This CDR3 contains 13 residues. The V gene's germline CDR1 is SSHAT and CDR2 FNYEAQ (reference sequence).

The gene calls are TRBV7-9 and TRBJ2-7, with 7 bases that match TRBD2. This CDR3 is built from 13 residues. With 5 bases clipped from V and 2 bases from J, the junction kept 3 bases outside the gene matches. Germline assignment: CDR1 SEHNR and CDR2 FQNEAQ (reference sequence). CDR3 DNA: TGTGCCAGCAGCCGGACTAGGGCCTACGAGCAGTACTTC. It translates to CASSRTRAYEQYF.

V gene TRBV30 combines with J gene TRBJ1-2; no definite D call. Germline loops: CDR1 GTSNPN, CDR2 SVGIG (reference sequence). CDR3 length: 13 amino acids. With 4 bases removed from V and 8 bases from J, the gap between germline ends came to 17 bases. Here the CDR3 reads CAWTRILGSGYTF. In DNA, the CDR3 is TGTGCCTGGACCCGAATTTTGGGGAGCGGCTACACCTTC.